Here is one T cell receptor (beta chain) with its context. Its antigen is unknown. The sample belongs to a study of T cells after posttransplantation cyclophosphamide. Trimming took 4 bases from V and 6 from J; bases not matched to a gene: 6. Per the germline V gene, CDR1 is WNHNN and CDR2 is SYGVQD (reference sequence). The CDR3 contains 13 residues. Profiling relied on immunoSEQ multiplex PCR, and the TCRdb table lists in-frame clones only, not all of them. Among under 15,000 clones listed, about 80% were seen once. Points from the study as a whole: Skin or GI-infiltrating T cells shared few TRB sequences with blood. Later blood repertoires were often dominated by clones from the donor CD8+ memory compartment.

This clonotype was sampled from a man in his forties or fifties in good health, CMV-negative, and a related stem cell transplant donor. This chain joins TRBV10-1 and TRBJ2-7; 7 positions match TRBD2. Material for sequencing was memory CD4+ T cells sorted from PBMCs. The CDR3 loop reads CASSGASGSEQYF. DNA of the CDR3: TGCGCCAGCAGTGGGGCTAGCGGAAGCGAGCAGTACTTC.